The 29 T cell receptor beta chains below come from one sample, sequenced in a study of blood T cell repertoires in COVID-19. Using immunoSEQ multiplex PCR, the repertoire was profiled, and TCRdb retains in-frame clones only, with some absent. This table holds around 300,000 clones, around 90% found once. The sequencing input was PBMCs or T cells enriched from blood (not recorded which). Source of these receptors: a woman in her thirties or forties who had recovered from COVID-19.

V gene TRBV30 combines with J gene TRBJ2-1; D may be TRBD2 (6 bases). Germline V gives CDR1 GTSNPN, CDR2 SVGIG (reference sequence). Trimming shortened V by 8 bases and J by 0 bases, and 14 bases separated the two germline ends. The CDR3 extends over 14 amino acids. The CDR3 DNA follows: TGTGCCGGGGTTAGGGAGGACTCCTACAATGAGCAGTTCTTC. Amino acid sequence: CAGVREDSYNEQFF.

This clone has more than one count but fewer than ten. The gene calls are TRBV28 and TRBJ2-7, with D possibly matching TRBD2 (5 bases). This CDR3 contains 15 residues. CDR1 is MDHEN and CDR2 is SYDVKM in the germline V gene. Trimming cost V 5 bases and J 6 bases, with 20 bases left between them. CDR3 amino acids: CASSGLGTFRGEQYF. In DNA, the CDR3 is TGTGCCAGCAGTGGTTTGGGTACCTTTCGGGGCGAGCAGTACTTC.

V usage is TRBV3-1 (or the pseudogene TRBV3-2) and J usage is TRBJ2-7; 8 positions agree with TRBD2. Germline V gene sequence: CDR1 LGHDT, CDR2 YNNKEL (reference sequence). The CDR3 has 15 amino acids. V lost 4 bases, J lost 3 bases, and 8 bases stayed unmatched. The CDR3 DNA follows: TGTGCCAGCAGCCGCACTAGCGGAGGACTCTACGAGCAGTACTTC. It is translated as CASSRTSGGLYEQYF.

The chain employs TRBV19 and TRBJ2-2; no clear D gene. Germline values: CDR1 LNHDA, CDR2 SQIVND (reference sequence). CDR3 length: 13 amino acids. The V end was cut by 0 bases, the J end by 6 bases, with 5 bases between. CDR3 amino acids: CASSIDRAGELFF. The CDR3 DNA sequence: TGTGCCAGTAGTATAGATCGGGCCGGGGAGCTGTTTTTT.

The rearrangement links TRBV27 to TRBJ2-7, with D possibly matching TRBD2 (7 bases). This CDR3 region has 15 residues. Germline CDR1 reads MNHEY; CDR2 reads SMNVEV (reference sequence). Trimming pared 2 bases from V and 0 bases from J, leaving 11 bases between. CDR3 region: CASSLREGGSYEQYF. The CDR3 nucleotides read TGTGCCAGCAGTTTAAGGGAGGGGGGCTCCTACGAGCAGTACTTC.

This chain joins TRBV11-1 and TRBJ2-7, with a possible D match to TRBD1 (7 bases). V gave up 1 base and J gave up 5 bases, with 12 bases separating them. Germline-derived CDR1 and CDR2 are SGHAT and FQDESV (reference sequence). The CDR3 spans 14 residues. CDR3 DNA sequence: TGTGCCAGCAGCTTAGAGCAGGGGGAGGACGAGCAGTACTTC. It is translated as CASSLEQGEDEQYF. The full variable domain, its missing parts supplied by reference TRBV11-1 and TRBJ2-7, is EAEVAQSPRYKITEKSQAVAFWCDPISGHATLYWYRQILGQGPELLVQFQDESVVDDSQLPKDRFSAERLKGVDSTLKIQPAELGDSAMYLCASSLEQGEDEQYFGPGTRLTVT.

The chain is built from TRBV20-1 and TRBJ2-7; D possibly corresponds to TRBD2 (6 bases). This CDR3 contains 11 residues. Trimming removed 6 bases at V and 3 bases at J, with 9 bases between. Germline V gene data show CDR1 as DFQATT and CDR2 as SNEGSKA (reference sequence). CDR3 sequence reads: CSAGDFYEQYF. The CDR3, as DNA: TGCAGTGCGGGGGACTTCTACGAGCAGTACTTC.

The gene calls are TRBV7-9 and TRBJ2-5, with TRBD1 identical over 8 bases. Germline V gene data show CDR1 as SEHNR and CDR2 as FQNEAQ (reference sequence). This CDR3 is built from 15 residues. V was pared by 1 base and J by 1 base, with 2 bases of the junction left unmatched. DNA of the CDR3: TGTGCCAGCAGCTTAGTGGGGACAGGCCAAGAGACCCAGTACTTC. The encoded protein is CASSLVGTGQETQYF.

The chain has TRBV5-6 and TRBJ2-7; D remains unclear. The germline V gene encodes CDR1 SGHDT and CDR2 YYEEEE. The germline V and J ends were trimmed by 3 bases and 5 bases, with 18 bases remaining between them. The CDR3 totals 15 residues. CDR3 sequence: CASSSQLMPPHEQYF. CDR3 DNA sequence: TGTGCCAGCAGCTCCCAACTCATGCCCCCCCACGAGCAGTACTTC. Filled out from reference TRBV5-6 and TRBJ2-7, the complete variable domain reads DAGVTQSPTHLIKTRGQQVTLRCSPKSGHDTVSWYQQALGQGPQFIFQYYEEEERQRGNFPDRFSGHQFPNYSSELNVNALLLGDSALYLCASSSQLMPPHEQYFGPGTRLTVT.

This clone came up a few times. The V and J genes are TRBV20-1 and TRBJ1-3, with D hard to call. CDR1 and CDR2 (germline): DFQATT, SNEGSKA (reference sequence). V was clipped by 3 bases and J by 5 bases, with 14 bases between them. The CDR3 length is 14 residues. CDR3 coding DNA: TGCAGTGCTAGTTTGCGGGGTCGGAGAAACACCATATATTTT. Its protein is CSASLRGRRNTIYF.

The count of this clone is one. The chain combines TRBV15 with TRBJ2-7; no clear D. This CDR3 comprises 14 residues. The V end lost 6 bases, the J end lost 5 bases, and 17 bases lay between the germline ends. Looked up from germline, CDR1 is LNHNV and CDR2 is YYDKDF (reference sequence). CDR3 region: CATRERKGADEQYF. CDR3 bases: TGTGCCACCAGAGAGAGGAAAGGTGCGGACGAGCAGTACTTC.

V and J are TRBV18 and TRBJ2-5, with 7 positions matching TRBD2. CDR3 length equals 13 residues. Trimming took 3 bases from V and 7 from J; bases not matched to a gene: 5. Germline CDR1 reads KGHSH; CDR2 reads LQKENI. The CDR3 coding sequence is TGTGCCAGCTCACCCCGGGGGGATGTGACCCAGTACTTC. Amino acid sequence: CASSPRGDVTQYF. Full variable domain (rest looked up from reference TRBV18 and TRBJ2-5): NAGVMQNPRHLVRRRGQEARLRCSPMKGHSHVYWYRQLPEEGLKFMVYLQKENIIDESGMPKERFSAEFPKEGPSILRIQQVVRGDSAAYFCASSPRGDVTQYFGPGTRLLVL.

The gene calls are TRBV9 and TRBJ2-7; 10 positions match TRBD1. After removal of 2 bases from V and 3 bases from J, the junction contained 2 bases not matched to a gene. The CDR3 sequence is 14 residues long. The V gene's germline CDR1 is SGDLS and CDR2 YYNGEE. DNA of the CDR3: TGTGCCAGCAGCGTCGGGACAGGGGACTACGAGCAGTACTTC. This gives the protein CASSVGTGDYEQYF.

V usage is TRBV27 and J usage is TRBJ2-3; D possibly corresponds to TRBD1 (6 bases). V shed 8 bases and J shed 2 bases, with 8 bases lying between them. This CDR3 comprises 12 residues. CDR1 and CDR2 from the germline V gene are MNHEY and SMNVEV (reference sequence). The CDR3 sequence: CASGQITDTQYF. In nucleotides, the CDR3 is TGTGCCAGCGGACAGATCACAGATACGCAGTATTTT.

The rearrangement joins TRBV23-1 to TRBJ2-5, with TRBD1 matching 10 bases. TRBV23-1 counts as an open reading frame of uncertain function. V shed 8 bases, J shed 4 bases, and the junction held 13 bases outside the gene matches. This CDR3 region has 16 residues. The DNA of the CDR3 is TGCGCCAGCGGCCCTGACAGGGGGCGTATACGAGAGACCCAGTACTTC. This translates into CASGPDRGRIRETQYF.

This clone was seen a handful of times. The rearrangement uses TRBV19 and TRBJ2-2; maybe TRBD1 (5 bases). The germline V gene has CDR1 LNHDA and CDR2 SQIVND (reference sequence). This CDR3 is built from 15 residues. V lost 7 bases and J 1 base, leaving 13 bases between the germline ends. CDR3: CASNTQGRNTGELFF. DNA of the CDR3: TGTGCCAGTAATACTCAGGGCCGGAACACCGGGGAGCTGTTTTTT.

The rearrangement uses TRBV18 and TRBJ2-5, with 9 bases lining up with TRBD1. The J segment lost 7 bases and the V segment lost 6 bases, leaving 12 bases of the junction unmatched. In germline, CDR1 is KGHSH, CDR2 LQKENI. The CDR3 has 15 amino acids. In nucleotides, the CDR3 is TGTGCCAGCTCGCCAACAGGGGGCGCTTTAAGGACCCAGTACTTC. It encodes CASSPTGGALRTQYF. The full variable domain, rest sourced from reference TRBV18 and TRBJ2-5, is NAGVMQNPRHLVRRRGQEARLRCSPMKGHSHVYWYRQLPEEGLKFMVYLQKENIIDESGMPKERFSAEFPKEGPSILRIQQVVRGDSAAYFCASSPTGGALRTQYFGPGTRLLVL.

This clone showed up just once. The chain's CDR3 is CASTPTGEGYTF. CDR3 nucleotides: TGTGCCAGCACCCCGACAGGAGAGGGCTACACCTTC. The V call is TRBV28, the J call TRBJ1-2; D perhaps matches TRBD1 (6 bases). Germline-derived CDR1 and CDR2 are MDHEN and SYDVKM. This CDR3 contains 12 residues. With 7 bases removed from V and 8 bases from J, the gap between germline ends came to 14 bases.

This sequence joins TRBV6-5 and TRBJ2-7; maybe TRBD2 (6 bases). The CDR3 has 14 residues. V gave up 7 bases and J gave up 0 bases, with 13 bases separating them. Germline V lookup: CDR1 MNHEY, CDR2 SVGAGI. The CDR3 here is CASNPGLASYEQYF. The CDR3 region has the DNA TGTGCCAGCAATCCGGGACTTGCCTCCTACGAGCAGTACTTC.

The CDR3 spells CASSGLAYEQYF. The CDR3 DNA sequence: TGTGCCAGCAGCGGACTAGCCTACGAGCAGTACTTC. The chain has TRBV12-3 or TRBV12-4 and TRBJ2-7; 7 positions agree with TRBD2. The CDR3 is 12 residues long. With 6 bases clipped from V and 2 bases from J, the junction kept 1 base outside the gene matches.

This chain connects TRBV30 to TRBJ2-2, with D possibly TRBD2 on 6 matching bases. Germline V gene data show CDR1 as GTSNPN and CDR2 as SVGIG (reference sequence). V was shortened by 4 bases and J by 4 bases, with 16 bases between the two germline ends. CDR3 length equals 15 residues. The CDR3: CAWNWRGRVTGELFF. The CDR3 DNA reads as TGTGCCTGGAACTGGAGGGGTCGGGTCACCGGGGAGCTGTTTTTT.

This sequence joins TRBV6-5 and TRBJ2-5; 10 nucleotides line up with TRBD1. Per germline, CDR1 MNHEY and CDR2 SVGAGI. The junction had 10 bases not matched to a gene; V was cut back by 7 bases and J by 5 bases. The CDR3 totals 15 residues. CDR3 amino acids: CASMDPGQGSETQYF. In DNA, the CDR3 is TGTGCCAGCATGGACCCGGGACAGGGGTCGGAGACCCAGTACTTC.

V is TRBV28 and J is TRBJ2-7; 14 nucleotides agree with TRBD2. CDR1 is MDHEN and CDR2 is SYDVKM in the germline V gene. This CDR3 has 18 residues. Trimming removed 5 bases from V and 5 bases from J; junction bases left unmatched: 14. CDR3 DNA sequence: TGTGCCAGCAGTCTCCCGGGACTAGCGGGAGATTTCGGCCACGAGCAGTACTTC. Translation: CASSLPGLAGDFGHEQYF.

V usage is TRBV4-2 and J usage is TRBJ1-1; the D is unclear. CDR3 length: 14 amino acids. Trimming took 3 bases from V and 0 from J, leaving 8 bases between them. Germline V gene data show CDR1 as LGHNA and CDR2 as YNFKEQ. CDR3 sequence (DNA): TGTGCCAGCAGCCATGAGGTGATGAACACTGAAGCTTTCTTT. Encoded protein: CASSHEVMNTEAFF.

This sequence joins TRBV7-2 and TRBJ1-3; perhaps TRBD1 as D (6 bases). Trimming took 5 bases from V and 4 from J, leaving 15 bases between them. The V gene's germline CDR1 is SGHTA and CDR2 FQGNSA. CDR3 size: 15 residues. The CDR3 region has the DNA TGTGCCAGCAGCCTTGGCCCGGGGGGCGGAAACACCATATATTTT. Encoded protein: CASSLGPGGGNTIYF.

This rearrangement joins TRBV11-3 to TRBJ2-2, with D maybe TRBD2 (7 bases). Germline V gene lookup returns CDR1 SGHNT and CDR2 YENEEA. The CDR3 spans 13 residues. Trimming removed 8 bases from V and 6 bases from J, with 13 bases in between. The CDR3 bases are TGTGCCAGCCAAAGCGGGACATCCGGGGAGCTGTTTTTT. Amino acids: CASQSGTSGELFF.

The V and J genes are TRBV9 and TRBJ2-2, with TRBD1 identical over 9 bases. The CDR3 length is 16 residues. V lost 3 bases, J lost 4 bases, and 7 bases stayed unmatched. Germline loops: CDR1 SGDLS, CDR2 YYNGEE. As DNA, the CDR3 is TGTGCCAGCAGCGGTCCCGGGACAGGGAGCACCGGGGAGCTGTTTTTT. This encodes CASSGPGTGSTGELFF.

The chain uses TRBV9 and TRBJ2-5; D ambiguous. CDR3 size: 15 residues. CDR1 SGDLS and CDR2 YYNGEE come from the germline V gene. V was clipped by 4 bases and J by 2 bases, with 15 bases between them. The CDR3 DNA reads TGTGCCAGCAGCCGTAGCCATGACTCGCAAGAGACCCAGTACTTC. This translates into CASSRSHDSQETQYF.

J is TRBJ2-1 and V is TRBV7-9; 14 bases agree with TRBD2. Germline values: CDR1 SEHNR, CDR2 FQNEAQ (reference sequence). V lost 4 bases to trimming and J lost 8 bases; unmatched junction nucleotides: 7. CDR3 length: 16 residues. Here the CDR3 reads CASSSPGTSGSDEQFF. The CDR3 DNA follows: TGTGCCAGCAGCTCTCCCGGGACTAGCGGGAGCGATGAGCAGTTCTTC.